These T cell receptor beta chains were read from a single sample in a study of beta chain features in type 1 diabetes. Clones were read by immunoSEQ multiplex PCR, and TCRdb kept only the in-frame ones, dropping some. The repertoire consists of 300,000 or so clones, with around 7.6% occurring once and the leading ten covering less than 0.45%. The sequenced sample was central memory CD4+ T cells from blood. Receptor source: a young woman in good health. CDR3s include the opening cysteine and the closing phenylalanine or tryptophan. The order of the fields is V gene, D gene, CDR3 length, clone size, J gene, CDR3 protein, CDR3 DNA. A D gene is named only where the DNA matches it firmly. The size of a clone is reported for some rows only, either as once, few or many, or as a class for expanded clones.

TRBV2,TRBD2,14,few,TRBJ2-1,CASSGLAGGDEQFF,TGTGCCAGCAGCGGACTAGCGGGAGGGGATGAGCAGTTCTTC
TRBV7-2,.,16,.,TRBJ2-5,CASSLRIASGEETQYF,TGTGCCAGCAGCTTAAGGATCGCCTCGGGAGAAGAGACCCAGTACTTC
TRBV7-9,TRBD1,16,many,TRBJ1-1,CASSTPGTGRMTEAFF,TGTGCCAGCAGCACCCCCGGGACAGGGAGGATGACTGAAGCTTTCTTT
TRBV10-3,.,12,.,TRBJ1-2,CAIRAGIYGYTF,TGTGCCATCAGGGCAGGGATCTATGGCTACACCTTC
TRBV2,TRBD1,14,many,TRBJ2-1,CASSWDRANNEQFF,TGTGCCAGCAGTTGGGACAGGGCTAACAATGAGCAGTTCTTC
TRBV5-4,.,16,few,TRBJ2-6,CASSLAYGYGANVLTF,TGTGCCAGCAGCTTGGCATATGGGTATGGGGCCAACGTCCTGACTTTC
TRBV11-2,TRBD1,14,many,TRBJ2-1,CASSFGQVYDEQFF,TGTGCCAGCAGCTTCGGACAGGTCTACGATGAGCAGTTCTTC
TRBV18,.,13,.,TRBJ2-1,CASSRNRNNEQFF,TGTGCCAGCTCACGTAACAGGAACAATGAGCAGTTCTTC
TRBV11-1,.,13,few,TRBJ2-6,CASSLGGANVLTF,TGTGCCAGCAGCCTAGGTGGGGCCAACGTCCTGACTTTC
TRBV28,.,15,few,TRBJ2-1,CASSSGGNSYNEQFF,TGTGCCAGCAGTTCGGGCGGGAACTCCTACAATGAGCAGTTCTTC
TRBV28,TRBD2,15,.,TRBJ2-3,CASGRGGSTTDTQYF,TGTGCCAGCGGGAGGGGCGGGAGCACCACAGATACGCAGTATTTT
TRBV15,.,13,.,TRBJ2-7,CATSRDAGYEQYF,TGTGCCACCAGCAGAGATGCAGGTTACGAGCAGTACTTC
TRBV6-1,.,13,.,TRBJ2-1,CASSAARHNEQFF,TGTGCCAGCAGTGCGGCCCGACACAATGAGCAGTTCTTC
TRBV7-2,.,14,.,TRBJ2-1,CASSLATRYNEQFF,TGTGCCAGCAGCTTAGCGACTAGGTACAATGAGCAGTTCTTC
TRBV9,TRBD2,13,few,TRBJ2-7,CASSSASGGEQYF,TGTGCCAGCAGCTCGGCTAGCGGTGGGGAGCAGTACTTC
TRBV7-9,TRBD1,16,few,TRBJ2-2,CASSSTGTANTGELFF,TGTGCCAGCAGCTCAACCGGGACAGCGAACACCGGGGAGCTGTTTTTT
TRBV4-2,.,13,few,TRBJ2-7,CASSPRLNYEQYF,TGTGCCAGCAGCCCCAGACTAAACTACGAGCAGTACTTC
TRBV5-4,TRBD1,14,.,TRBJ1-1,CATGGQGGDTEAFF,TGTGCCACAGGGGGACAGGGAGGGGACACTGAAGCTTTCTTT
TRBV15,.,15,.,TRBJ2-1,CATSRSGAAYNEQFF,TGTGCCACCAGCAGATCCGGAGCGGCCTACAATGAGCAGTTCTTC
TRBV6-5,TRBD2,14,few,TRBJ2-7,CASSLAGVVYEQYF,TGTGCCAGCAGTTTAGCGGGAGTGGTCTACGAGCAGTACTTC
TRBV29-1,TRBD1,14,.,TRBJ2-5,CSVPGTGMAETQYF,TGCAGCGTGCCGGGGACAGGGATGGCGGAGACCCAGTACTTC
TRBV4-2,.,13,few,TRBJ2-1,CASSQENYNEQFF,TGTGCCAGCAGCCAAGAAAACTACAATGAGCAGTTCTTC
TRBV4-3,.,15,.,TRBJ2-7,CASSQVFGSSYEQYF,TGCGCCAGCAGCCAAGTCTTCGGGAGCTCCTACGAGCAGTACTTC
TRBV2,.,11,many,TRBJ2-1,CASTYSGEQFF,TGTGCCAGTACCTACTCGGGGGAGCAGTTCTTC
TRBV10-3,TRBD1,14,.,TRBJ2-5,CAIRADKGAREQYF,TGTGCCATCAGAGCTGATAAGGGGGCGCGAGAGCAGTACTTC
TRBV11-1,TRBD1,13,.,TRBJ2-3,CASSGSQGDTQYF,TGTGCCAGCAGCGGATCACAGGGGGATACGCAGTATTTT
TRBV28,.,13,.,TRBJ2-5,CASSWGLQETQYF,TGTGCCAGCAGTTGGGGCCTGCAAGAGACCCAGTACTTC
TRBV18,.,15,few,TRBJ2-5,CASSPPLDNQETQYF,TGTGCCAGCTCACCACCCCTGGACAACCAAGAGACCCAGTACTTC
TRBV28,.,12,.,TRBJ1-2,CASSLSTLGYTF,TGTGCCAGCAGTTTATCCACATTGGGCTACACCTTC
TRBV7-2,.,13,.,TRBJ1-1,CASSSLGGTEAFF,TGTGCCAGCAGCTCACTTGGGGGGACTGAAGCTTTCTTT
TRBV7-2,.,11,few,TRBJ2-3,CASSSQQAQYF,TGTGCCAGCAGCTCCCAGCAAGCGCAGTATTTT
TRBV10-3,.,14,few,TRBJ2-1,CAIGQKVGYNEQFF,TGTGCCATCGGACAGAAAGTGGGCTACAATGAGCAGTTCTTC
TRBV10-3,.,14,many,TRBJ2-7,CAISESGKTYEQYF,TGTGCCATCAGTGAGTCCGGGAAAACCTACGAGCAGTACTTC
TRBV4-3,.,14,few,TRBJ1-3,CASSLGGEGNTIYF,TGCGCCAGCAGCCTTGGGGGCGAAGGAAACACCATATATTTT
TRBV28,.,14,few,TRBJ1-1,CASSLGRVSTEAFF,TGTGCCAGCAGCTTAGGGCGGGTGAGCACTGAAGCTTTCTTT
TRBV2,TRBD2,14,.,TRBJ2-1,CASRGTSGKGEQFF,TGTGCCAGCAGGGGGACTAGCGGGAAGGGTGAGCAGTTCTTC
TRBV7-9,.,12,.,TRBJ2-3,CASRQQGRTQYF,TGTGCCAGCAGGCAACAGGGACGTACGCAGTATTTT
TRBV2,TRBD2,15,.,TRBJ2-7,CASSEGAGGPYEQYF,TGTGCCAGCAGTGAGGGAGCGGGAGGGCCCTACGAGCAGTACTTC
TRBV6-6,.,15,.,TRBJ1-2,CASSLEPQNSYGYTF,TGTGCCAGCAGTTTAGAACCCCAGAACAGCTATGGCTACACCTTC
TRBV11-1,.,15,few,TRBJ2-1,CASSLGLSDIGEQFF,TGTGCCAGCAGCTTAGGTCTCTCGGATATAGGTGAGCAGTTCTTC
TRBV28,.,14,.,TRBJ2-7,CASSLSGAPGEQYF,TGTGCCAGCAGTTTATCGGGTGCCCCGGGCGAGCAGTACTTC
TRBV5-1,.,16,many,TRBJ2-3,CASSLGVATSTDTQYF,TGCGCCAGCAGCTTGGGTGTCGCGACTAGCACAGATACGCAGTATTTT
TRBV7-2,.,15,few,TRBJ2-1,CASSLNWARPNEQFF,TGTGCCAGCAGCTTAAACTGGGCCAGACCCAATGAGCAGTTCTTC
TRBV29-1,.,13,.,TRBJ2-3,CSVDRGLTDTQYF,TGCAGCGTTGACAGGGGATTAACAGATACGCAGTATTTT
TRBV20-1,.,10,.,TRBJ2-1,CSVMANEQFF,TGCAGTGTTATGGCCAATGAGCAGTTCTTC
TRBV19,.,13,many,TRBJ2-4,CASSIAPTHIQYF,TGTGCCAGTAGTATAGCCCCCACCCACATTCAGTACTTC
TRBV7-9,TRBD2,17,.,TRBJ2-1,CASSLARSGRVGDEQFF,TGTGCCAGCAGCTTAGCAAGAAGCGGGAGAGTTGGCGATGAGCAGTTCTTC
TRBV25-1,TRBD1,16,.,TRBJ1-2,CASSKITGGNNYGYTF,TGTGCCAGCAGCAAGATCACAGGGGGCAACAACTATGGCTACACCTTC
TRBV4-1,.,17,few,TRBJ1-5,CASSQVPLLRGNQPQHF,TGCGCCAGCAGCCAAGTCCCCCTGTTGAGGGGGAATCAGCCCCAGCATTTT
TRBV18,.,13,.,TRBJ2-3,CASSRGMGSPQYF,TGTGCCAGCTCACGCGGTATGGGGAGCCCGCAGTATTTT
TRBV11-2,TRBD2,15,.,TRBJ2-1,CASSTRTSGGFEQFF,TGTGCCAGCAGCACCCGGACTAGCGGGGGCTTTGAGCAGTTCTTC
TRBV6-6,.,14,few,TRBJ1-2,CASRLGAGIYGYTF,TGTGCCAGCAGACTAGGGGCAGGTATCTATGGCTACACCTTC
TRBV18,.,12,.,TRBJ2-5,CASSPGEETQYF,TGTGCCAGCTCACCAGGGGAAGAGACCCAGTACTTC
TRBV15,TRBD2,12,few,TRBJ2-7,CATRKLAGEQYF,TGTGCCACCAGGAAACTAGCGGGAGAGCAGTACTTC
TRBV20-1,.,11,.,TRBJ2-7,CSAPLSYEQYF,TGCAGTGCCCCACTCTCCTACGAGCAGTACTTC
TRBV5-1,.,13,few,TRBJ2-3,CASSLFQLDTQYF,TGCGCCAGCAGCTTGTTCCAACTGGATACGCAGTATTTT
TRBV27,TRBD1,15,.,TRBJ2-2,CASSSRQGGKGELFF,TGTGCCAGCAGTTCTCGACAGGGGGGAAAAGGGGAGCTGTTTTTT
TRBV6-5,TRBD1,15,.,TRBJ1-1,CASSRTGYGNTEAFF,TGTGCCAGCAGCAGGACAGGTTATGGGAACACTGAAGCTTTCTTT
TRBV27,.,12,many,TRBJ2-4,CASGWSKNIQYF,TGTGCCAGCGGCTGGAGCAAAAACATTCAGTACTTC
TRBV7-3,.,13,.,TRBJ2-3,CASSRITGDTQYF,TGTGCCAGCAGTCGTATTACGGGGGATACGCAGTATTTT